This T cell receptor beta chain is drawn from a study of T cell repertoires in cytomegalovirus infection. About the research overall: TCR beta signatures that were public indicated CMV infection and matching HLA type.

Unmatched junction bases numbered 14, after V lost 6 bases and J lost 4 bases. Germline V lookup: CDR1 MNHEY, CDR2 SVGEGT. The CDR3 covers 16 residues. As to this clonotype: As yet, its antigen is unknown.

Study-level points and caveats: Predominance within the ex vivo response was attributable to HLA-C-restricted CMV-specific TCR beta clonotypes.

TCRdb re-called the reads through MiXCR, storing one row per CDR3 protein. Seen here are roughly 250,000 distinct CDR3 sequences, about 12% observed once, and the top ten hold approximately 1.8%. This TCR came from a human donor in good health (CMV status not recorded). Some clones in this sample may be carry-over from other donors' samples. Source material: PBMCs. The gene calls are TRBV6-2 or TRBV6-3 and TRBJ2-7; TRBD1 aligns across 8 bases. The CDR3 here is CASSRQPGQAVYEQYF. In DNA form, the CDR3 reads TGTGCCAGCAGCCGACAGCCGGGACAGGCTGTGTACGAGCAGTACTTC.